This T cell receptor beta chain is from a study of blood T cell repertoires in COVID-19. On this clone itself: No DNA is shown, since the ends of the CDR3 on it are uncertain; the CDR3 is the one TCRdb lists.

The protocol was immunoSEQ multiplex PCR, while the TCRdb copy is restricted to in-frame clones and leaves out a portion. Of approximately 300,000 clones detected, around nine tenths appear once; the ten largest clones hold approximately 5%. The CDR3 is 14 amino acids long, termini counted. The V gene's germline CDR1 is SGHTS and CDR2 YDEGEE. The receptor was derived from a man in his sixties who had recovered from COVID-19. Material for sequencing was PBMCs or T cells enriched from blood (not recorded which). The rearrangement links TRBV5-8 to TRBJ2-7; the table's D call TRBD1 went unverified against the DNA. CDR3 protein: CASSLTWGQGANIF.